What follows are 16 T cell receptor beta chains derived from one specimen sequenced in a study of T cell responses to AZD1222 COVID-19 vaccine (dated by TCRdb to about 2021). The method was the immunoSEQ multiplex PCR assay. Entries here come from immuneACCESS through TCRdb and include only in-frame sequences with V and J called. Some clones fail to appear in such tables; in the studies checked, an unresolved V gene covers under half of the shortfall, and the cause of the remainder is unknown. For this sample the table gives over 110,000 clones, of which roughly nine tenths were detected only once. The ten largest make up approximately 1.8% of the sample. The time point label, as the study defines it: about 28 days (+/-7) after the second vaccine dose. This specimen consisted of peripheral blood, obtained 28 days after the second AZD1222 dose. The origin of the receptors is an adult who received the AZD1222 COVID-19 vaccine.

The chain is built from TRBV7-2 and TRBJ2-7; a weak D match, TRBD2 (6 bases). The CDR3 consists of 14 residues. Per germline, CDR1 SGHTA and CDR2 FQGNSA. Trimming took 2 bases from V and 0 from J, leaving 8 bases between them. CDR3 residues: CASSLWGLSYEQYV. The CDR3 nucleotides are TGTGCCAGCAGCTTATGGGGACTCTCCTACGAGCAGTACGTC.

This chain uses TRBV5-4 with TRBJ2-2; the match to TRBD2 covers 11 bases. Germline-derived CDR1 and CDR2 are SGHNT and YYREEE (reference sequence). Germline trimming cut 0 bases from V and 1 base from J; bases unmatched to any gene: 5. This CDR3 spans 18 amino acids. The CDR3 protein is CASSLGLAGGRNTGELFF. DNA of the CDR3: TGTGCCAGCAGCTTGGGCTTAGCGGGGGGGCGGAACACCGGGGAGCTGTTTTTT.

This clone is a singleton in its sample. A junction boundary mismatches the germline segment, possibly from a read error. The chain couples TRBV2 to TRBJ2-3; 9 bases agree with TRBD2. The V gene's germline CDR1 is SNHLY and CDR2 FYNNEI. The CDR3 is 15 amino acids. CDR3 bases: TGTACCAGCATGCTGGCGGGAGGGATGCCAGATACGCAGTATTTT. Amino acid sequence: CTSMLAGGMPDTQYF.

V gene TRBV2 combines with J gene TRBJ1-5; D possibly corresponds to TRBD1 (5 bases). The germline V gene has CDR1 SNHLY and CDR2 FYNNEI. The CDR3 contains 13 residues. V was cut by 7 bases and J by 6 bases, with 13 bases left in between. Written as DNA, the CDR3 is TGTGCCAGCATTGGGACCCTGGGTCAGCCCCAGCATTTT. Translating it yields CASIGTLGQPQHF.

This clone was counted only a few times. This chain uses TRBV15 with TRBJ1-2; perhaps TRBD1 as D (6 bases). V was trimmed by 2 bases and J by 4 bases, leaving 11 bases between them. The CDR3 has 14 amino acids. The V gene's germline CDR1 is LNHNV and CDR2 YYDKDF (reference sequence). This CDR3 reads CATSRRGEGYGYTF. CDR3 bases: TGTGCCACCAGCAGAAGGGGGGAGGGCTATGGCTACACCTTC.

V is TRBV27 and J is TRBJ2-1; no clear D gene. CDR3 length equals 13 residues. The germline gives CDR1 MNHEY, CDR2 SMNVEV (reference sequence). V was shortened by 3 bases and J by 6 bases, with 9 bases between the two germline ends. As DNA, the CDR3 is TGTGCCAGCAGTTTGGCACTACTCAATGAGCAGTTCTTC. Translation: CASSLALLNEQFF.

The V and J genes are TRBV10-3 and TRBJ2-3; 8 nucleotides align to TRBD2. The junction had 6 bases not matched to a gene; V was cut back by 3 bases and J by 4 bases. In germline, CDR1 is ENHRY, CDR2 SYGVKD. This CDR3 has 15 amino acids. The CDR3 here is CAISDGAGVADTQYF. CDR3 DNA: TGTGCCATCAGTGACGGAGCGGGGGTCGCAGATACGCAGTATTTT.

This chain connects TRBV5-1 to TRBJ1-4; TRBD1 matches at 10 bases. In germline, CDR1 is SGHRS, CDR2 YFSETQ. V shed 0 bases and J 7 bases; nucleotides not matched to a gene: 3. The length of the CDR3 is 15 residues. The chain's CDR3 is CASSLAGTGVEKLFF. The CDR3 region has the DNA TGCGCCAGCAGCTTGGCCGGGACAGGGGTTGAAAAACTGTTTTTT. Drawing the rest from reference TRBV5-1 and TRBJ1-4, the complete variable domain is KAGVTQTPRYLIKTRGQQVTLSCSPISGHRSVSWYQQTPGQGLQFLFEYFSETQRNKGNFPGRFSGRQFSNSRSEMNVSTLELGDSALYLCASSLAGTGVEKLFFGSGTQLSVL.

The V call is TRBV6-2 or TRBV6-3, the J call TRBJ2-6; tentatively, D is TRBD2 (5 bases). CDR1 is MNHEY and CDR2 is SVGEGT in the germline V gene. Deletions cut 2 bases from V and 2 bases from J, with 10 bases between. This CDR3 is built from 16 residues. The CDR3 nucleotides read TGTGCCAGCAGTTACCCGGGAACAGCTGGGGCCAACGTCCTGACTTTC. Protein product: CASSYPGTAGANVLTF.

This chain links TRBV20-1 with TRBJ1-5, with D uncertain. The CDR3 totals 16 residues. CDR1 is DFQATT and CDR2 is SNEGSKA in the germline V gene (reference sequence). V lost 3 bases, J lost 2 bases, and 17 bases lay in between. The CDR3 sequence is CSASSVANVGNQPQHF. The DNA of the CDR3 is TGCAGTGCTAGTTCAGTTGCCAACGTTGGCAATCAGCCCCAGCATTTT.

This sequence joins TRBV12-5 and TRBJ2-7; the match to TRBD2 covers 8 bases. CDR3 length: 13 residues. The germline V gene has CDR1 LGHNT and CDR2 FRNRAP. V shed 0 bases and J 9 bases; nucleotides not matched to a gene: 4. The CDR3 protein is CASGLVVAGWQYV. The CDR3 region has the DNA TGTGCTAGTGGTTTGGTGGTAGCGGGGTGGCAGTACGTC.

The chain couples TRBV18 to TRBJ2-5; a possible D gene is TRBD2 (5 bases). The germline V and J ends were trimmed by 1 base and 5 bases, with 8 bases remaining between them. CDR3 size: 13 residues. The germline V gene has CDR1 KGHSH and CDR2 LQKENI. The CDR3 DNA reads TGTGCCAGCTCACCACTGCCGGGGGAGACCCAGTACTTC. Its translation is CASSPLPGETQYF.

The genes are TRBV9 and TRBJ2-1, with unresolved D. V was clipped by 0 bases and J by 7 bases, with 8 bases between them. This CDR3 is 13 amino acids long. The V gene's germline CDR1 is SGDLS and CDR2 YYNGEE. DNA for the CDR3: TGTGCCAGCAGCGTAGGCCCTACTAATGAGCAGTTCTTC. Encoded protein: CASSVGPTNEQFF.

This chain connects TRBV6-5 to TRBJ1-3, with TRBD1 as a possible D gene (5 bases). The germline gives CDR1 MNHEY, CDR2 SVGAGI. Between the trimmed V and J ends, which lost 0 bases and 4 bases, there was a span of 13 bases. The CDR3 is made up of 16 amino acids. In nucleotides, the CDR3 is TGTGCCAGCAGTTACTCTCGCGGGACTCCCGGAAACACCATATATTTT. Translated: CASSYSRGTPGNTIYF.

The chain carries TRBV19 and TRBJ1-2; D unresolved. The germline V and J ends were trimmed by 5 bases and 4 bases, with 20 bases remaining between them. The V gene's germline CDR1 is LNHDA and CDR2 SQIVND (reference sequence). The CDR3 loop spans 16 amino acids. The CDR3 reads CASSRTDRTPSYGYTF. Written as DNA, the CDR3 is TGTGCCAGTAGTCGAACCGACCGGACGCCCTCCTATGGCTACACCTTC.

The genes are TRBV9 and TRBJ2-4, with 8 bases lining up with TRBD1. V lost 0 bases to trimming and J lost 3 bases; unmatched junction nucleotides: 5. This CDR3 comprises 16 residues. The V gene's germline CDR1 is SGDLS and CDR2 YYNGEE. The CDR3 region is CASSVDGQGVKNIQYF. The DNA for the CDR3 is TGTGCCAGCAGCGTAGACGGACAGGGAGTCAAAAACATTCAGTACTTC.